These T cell receptor beta chains were read from a single sample in a study of cytomegalovirus exposure and HLA in healthy donors. TCRdb's table, derived via immunoSEQ multiplex PCR, lists solely in-frame clones and lacks some. This sample yields roughly 200,000 clones, of which around nine tenths are seen a single time; 6% to 8.5% belongs to the top ten. The sample comprised PBMCs. Receptors were obtained from a man between 25 and 39 years old in good health and CMV-seropositive. Each CDR3 is given with its conserved first and last residue. D genes are given only for firm matches.

J gene: TRBJ2-7; D gene: -; V gene: TRBV11-3; CDR3 protein: CASSLGGSSYEQYF
J gene: TRBJ1-2; D gene: TRBD1; V gene: TRBV11-2; CDR3 protein: CASSPTGVYGYTF
J gene: TRBJ2-1; D gene: -; V gene: TRBV11-2; CDR3 protein: CASSLGRKLAFGSYNEQFF
J gene: TRBJ2-2; D gene: TRBD1; V gene: TRBV5-1; CDR3 protein: CASSRGQGISTGELFF
J gene: TRBJ2-1; D gene: -; V gene: TRBV14; CDR3 protein: CASSQNNEQFF
J gene: TRBJ2-3; D gene: TRBD2; V gene: TRBV28; CDR3 protein: CASSLLAAFTDTQYF
J gene: TRBJ1-5; D gene: -; V gene: TRBV7-8; CDR3 protein: CASSLERSPSNQPQHF
J gene: TRBJ2-1; D gene: TRBD1; V gene: TRBV6-5; CDR3 protein: CASSPPQGYNEQFF
J gene: TRBJ2-1; D gene: -; V gene: TRBV5-1; CDR3 protein: CASSPGGGPVEQFF
J gene: TRBJ2-3; D gene: -; V gene: TRBV2; CDR3 protein: CASIQGGTDTQYF
J gene: TRBJ2-1; D gene: -; V gene: TRBV6-5; CDR3 protein: CASSLTVGGPVDEQFF
J gene: TRBJ1-2; D gene: TRBD1; V gene: TRBV9; CDR3 protein: CASSGPGQSYGYTF
J gene: TRBJ1-2; D gene: -; V gene: TRBV4-3; CDR3 protein: CASSQDLRSTNYGYTF
J gene: TRBJ2-7; D gene: TRBD2; V gene: TRBV18; CDR3 protein: CASSPQSPLADNYEQYF
J gene: TRBJ2-7; D gene: -; V gene: TRBV21-1; CDR3 protein: CASSKGMRAYEQYF
J gene: TRBJ2-3; D gene: -; V gene: TRBV11-2; CDR3 protein: CASSQRGGDVDTQYF
J gene: TRBJ1-2; D gene: TRBD1; V gene: TRBV7-9; CDR3 protein: CASSPTGQEGYGYTF
J gene: TRBJ2-3; D gene: TRBD1; V gene: TRBV5-8; CDR3 protein: CASSLALRTGDNTDTQYF
J gene: TRBJ2-3; D gene: TRBD2; V gene: TRBV30; CDR3 protein: CAWTSGGAGNTQYF
J gene: TRBJ1-4; D gene: -; V gene: TRBV6-5; CDR3 protein: CASSYSTAPTNEKLFF
J gene: TRBJ2-7; D gene: -; V gene: TRBV19; CDR3 protein: CASRGSYEQYF
J gene: TRBJ1-1; D gene: -; V gene: TRBV16; CDR3 protein: CASSQGPATEAFF
J gene: TRBJ2-7; D gene: TRBD2; V gene: TRBV25-1; CDR3 protein: CASSAGAYEQYF
J gene: TRBJ1-1; D gene: TRBD1; V gene: TRBV7-9; CDR3 protein: CASSNSTGVRTEAFF
J gene: TRBJ1-1; D gene: -; V gene: TRBV6-5; CDR3 protein: CASSRRMNTEAFF
J gene: TRBJ2-7; D gene: -; V gene: TRBV25-1; CDR3 protein: CASSEWLGQRYEQYF
J gene: TRBJ2-3; D gene: TRBD2; V gene: TRBV2; CDR3 protein: CASRPSGRADTQYF